This T cell receptor beta chain was captured by sequencing in a study of shared clonotypes between healthy human individuals. This clone showed up just a few times. TCRdb keeps only in-frame clones here, not all; method: immunoSEQ multiplex PCR. The sample lists about 1,900,000 clones; about 95% were seen once. Terminally differentiated effector memory CD45RA+ cells were excluded by CCR7 positive selection of CD45RO-negative cells. There are 16 residues in the CDR3. The V gene's germline CDR1 is SGHDT and CDR2 YYEEEE. Deletions cut 0 bases from V and 7 bases from J, with 14 bases between. Material for sequencing was naive CD8+ T cells sorted from blood. The gene calls are TRBV5-6 and TRBJ1-6, with no clear D. This TCR was sampled from a man aged 18 to 30 in good health. Here the CDR3 reads CASSLVAGRLNSPLHF. CDR3 nucleotide sequence: TGTGCCAGCAGCTTGGTGGCAGGCCGCTTAAATTCACCCCTCCACTTT.